A selection of T cell receptor beta chains follows, all from one sample in a study of identifying expanded T cells in peripheral blood. Sequenced by immunoSEQ multiplex PCR; TCRdb stores in-frame clones only, minus some. There are 120,000 or so clones in the sample; more than 75% occur only once, and 2.5% to 4% lies in the top ten. Sequenced sample: blood. Receptor source: a person between 18 and 69 years old in good health. Both conserved end residues are part of each CDR3. Fields, in order: V gene, J gene, CDR3 protein.

V gene: TRBV5-8
J gene: TRBJ2-3
CDR3 protein: CASSLGTARTDTQYF

V gene: TRBV4-3
J gene: TRBJ1-6
CDR3 protein: CASSQATRTFNSPLHF

V gene: TRBV7-2
J gene: TRBJ2-1
CDR3 protein: CASSLTAGGYNEQFF

V gene: TRBV6-6
J gene: TRBJ1-2
CDR3 protein: CASSYSRTDYGYTF

V gene: TRBV11-2
J gene: TRBJ2-5
CDR3 protein: CASSRGQGRETQYF

V gene: TRBV6-1
J gene: TRBJ1-2
CDR3 protein: CASTLAQGARGYTF

V gene: TRBV6-6
J gene: TRBJ1-5
CDR3 protein: CASRKGQDNQPQHF

V gene: TRBV2
J gene: TRBJ2-3
CDR3 protein: CASGIAGTDTQYF

V gene: TRBV10-2
J gene: TRBJ1-1
CDR3 protein: CAMGRGLSEAFF

V gene: TRBV11-1
J gene: TRBJ1-6
CDR3 protein: CASSPRTGQSSYNSPLHF

V gene: TRBV7-9
J gene: TRBJ1-3
CDR3 protein: CASSRIGNTIYF

V gene: TRBV18
J gene: TRBJ2-5
CDR3 protein: CASSPLTTRQGTQYF

V gene: TRBV11-2
J gene: TRBJ1-2
CDR3 protein: CASSLAVNYGYTF

V gene: TRBV19
J gene: TRBJ1-1
CDR3 protein: CASSNTGTDNTEAFF

V gene: TRBV6-5
J gene: TRBJ1-2
CDR3 protein: CASSSDRAPYGYTF

V gene: TRBV29-1
J gene: TRBJ1-1
CDR3 protein: CSVERPLNTEAFF

V gene: TRBV7-2
J gene: TRBJ1-5
CDR3 protein: CASSSRQDQPQHF

V gene: TRBV10-3
J gene: TRBJ1-2
CDR3 protein: CAISEGRGGDYGYTF

V gene: TRBV4-2
J gene: TRBJ2-1
CDR3 protein: CASSSPSGGIGINEQFF

V gene: TRBV5-6
J gene: TRBJ2-1
CDR3 protein: CASSGTPGRSKSSYNEQFF